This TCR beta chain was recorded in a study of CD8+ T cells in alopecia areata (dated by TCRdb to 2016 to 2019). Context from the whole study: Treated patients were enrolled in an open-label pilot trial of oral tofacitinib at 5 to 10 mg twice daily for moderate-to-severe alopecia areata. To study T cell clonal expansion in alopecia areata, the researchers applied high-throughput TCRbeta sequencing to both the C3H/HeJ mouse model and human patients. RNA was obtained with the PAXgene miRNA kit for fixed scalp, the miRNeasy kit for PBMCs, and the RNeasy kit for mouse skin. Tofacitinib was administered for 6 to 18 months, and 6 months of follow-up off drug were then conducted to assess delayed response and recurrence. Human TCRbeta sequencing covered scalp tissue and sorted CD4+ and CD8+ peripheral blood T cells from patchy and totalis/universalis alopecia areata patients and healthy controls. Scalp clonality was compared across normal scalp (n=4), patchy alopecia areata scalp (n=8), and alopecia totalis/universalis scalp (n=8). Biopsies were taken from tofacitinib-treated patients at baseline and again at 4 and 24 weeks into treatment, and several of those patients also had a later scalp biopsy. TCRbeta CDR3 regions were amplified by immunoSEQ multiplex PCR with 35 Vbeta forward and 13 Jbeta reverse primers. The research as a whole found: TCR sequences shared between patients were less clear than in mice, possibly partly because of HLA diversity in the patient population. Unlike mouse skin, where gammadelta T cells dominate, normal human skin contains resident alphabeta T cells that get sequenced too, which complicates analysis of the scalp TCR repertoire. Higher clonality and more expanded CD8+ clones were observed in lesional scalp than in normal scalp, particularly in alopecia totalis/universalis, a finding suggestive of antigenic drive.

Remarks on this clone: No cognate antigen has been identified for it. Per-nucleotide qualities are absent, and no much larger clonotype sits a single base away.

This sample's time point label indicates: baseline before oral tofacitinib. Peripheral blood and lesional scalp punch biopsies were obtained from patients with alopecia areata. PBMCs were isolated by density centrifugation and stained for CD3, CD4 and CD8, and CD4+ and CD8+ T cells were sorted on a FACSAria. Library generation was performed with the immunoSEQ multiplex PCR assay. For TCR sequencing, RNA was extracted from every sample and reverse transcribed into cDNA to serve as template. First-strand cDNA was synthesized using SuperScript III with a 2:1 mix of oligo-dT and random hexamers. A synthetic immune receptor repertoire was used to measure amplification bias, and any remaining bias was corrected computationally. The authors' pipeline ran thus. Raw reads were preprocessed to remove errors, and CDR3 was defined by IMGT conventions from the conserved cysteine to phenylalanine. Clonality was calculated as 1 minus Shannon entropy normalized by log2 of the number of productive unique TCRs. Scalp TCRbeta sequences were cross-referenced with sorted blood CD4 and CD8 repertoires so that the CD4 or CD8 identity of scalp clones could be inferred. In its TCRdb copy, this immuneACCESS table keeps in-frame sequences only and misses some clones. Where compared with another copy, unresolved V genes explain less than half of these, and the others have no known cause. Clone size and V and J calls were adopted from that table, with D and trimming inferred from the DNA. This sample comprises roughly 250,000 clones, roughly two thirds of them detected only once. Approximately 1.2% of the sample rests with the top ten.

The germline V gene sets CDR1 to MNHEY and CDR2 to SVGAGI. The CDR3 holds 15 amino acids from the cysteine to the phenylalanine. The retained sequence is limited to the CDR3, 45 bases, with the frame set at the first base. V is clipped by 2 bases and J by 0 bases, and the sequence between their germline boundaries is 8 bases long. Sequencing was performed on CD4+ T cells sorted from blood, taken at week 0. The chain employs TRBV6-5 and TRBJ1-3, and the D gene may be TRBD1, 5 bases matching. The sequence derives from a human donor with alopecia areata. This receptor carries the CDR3 CASSYRTNSGNTIYF. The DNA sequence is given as TGTGCCAGCAGTTACCGGACAAACTCTGGAAACACCATATATTTT.